This T cell receptor beta chain was recorded in a study of T cells after yellow fever vaccination. One entry per CDR3 protein, called by TCRdb with MiXCR from the 5' RACE reads. The sample includes just under 600,000 distinct CDR3 sequences, roughly 13% seen only once; the top ten take 11% to 15%. This clonotype has just a few counts. Its cognate antigen is unknown. Study conclusions and caveats: Researchers noted that a small share of clonotypes showed up in both CD4 and CD8 compartments.

This TCR came from a man aged 30-40 years who received the YFV17D yellow fever vaccine. This specimen was PBMCs, taken on the day of the yellow fever booster vaccination.

In DNA form, the CDR3 reads TGTGCCAGCAGCCGATTGTCGGAATCCGAGCAGTACTTC. Its protein product is CASSRLSESEQYF. The genes are TRBV7-2 and TRBJ2-7, with D uncertain. CDR1 SGHTA and CDR2 FQGNSA come from the germline V gene. Trimming cost V 5 bases and J 6 bases, with 14 bases left between them. This CDR3 region has 13 residues.